This T cell receptor (beta chain) came from a study of shared clonotypes between healthy human individuals. TCRdb keeps only in-frame clones here, not all; method: immunoSEQ multiplex PCR. This sample has millions of clones; approximately 90% occur once, and the top ten carry 0.14%. This CDR3 is 15 amino acids long. The germline V and J ends were trimmed by 3 bases and 11 bases, with 17 bases remaining between them. Germline assignment: CDR1 MNHNS and CDR2 SASEGT. This clonotype was obtained from a young man in good health. The sequencing sample was made of naive CD4+ T cells sorted from blood. Subset here: CD45RA+ positively selected. This chain joins TRBV6-1 and TRBJ2-6; D call uncertain. The CDR3 region is CASSDPDHLKHVLTF. For the CDR3, the DNA is TGTGCCAGCAGTGATCCGGACCACCTAAAACACGTCCTGACTTTC.